The clone carrying this T cell receptor beta chain showed up many times. The antigen is unknown. The data are from a study of T cells in Graves' hyperthyroidism and ophthalmopathy. Authors of the study amplified TCR beta CDR3 regions from RNA transcripts. The TCR CDR3 first-round RT-PCR relied on the HTBI primer set. TCRdb processed the multiplex PCR reads anew with MiXCR; each CDR3 protein has one entry. The table has 550,000 to 850,000 distinct CDR3 sequences, about 17% seen once. Notes on the study in general: The blood repertoire included most of the expanded thyroid clonotypes above 0.001. Stable hyperthyroidism and ophthalmopathy were separated using 13 V-J signatures.

V lost 5 bases, J lost 0 bases, and 10 bases lay in between. Germline CDR1 reads SEHNR; CDR2 reads FQNEAQ (reference sequence). There are 14 residues in the CDR3. The sequence derives from a woman aged 50 to 65 with Graves' hyperthyroidism that later progressed to Graves' ophthalmopathy. V and J are TRBV7-9 and TRBJ1-1; D not resolved. Sequences were obtained from blood. CDR3 protein: CASSTQIMNTEAFF. CDR3 sequence (DNA): TGTGCCAGCAGCACTCAAATTATGAACACTGAAGCTTTCTTT.